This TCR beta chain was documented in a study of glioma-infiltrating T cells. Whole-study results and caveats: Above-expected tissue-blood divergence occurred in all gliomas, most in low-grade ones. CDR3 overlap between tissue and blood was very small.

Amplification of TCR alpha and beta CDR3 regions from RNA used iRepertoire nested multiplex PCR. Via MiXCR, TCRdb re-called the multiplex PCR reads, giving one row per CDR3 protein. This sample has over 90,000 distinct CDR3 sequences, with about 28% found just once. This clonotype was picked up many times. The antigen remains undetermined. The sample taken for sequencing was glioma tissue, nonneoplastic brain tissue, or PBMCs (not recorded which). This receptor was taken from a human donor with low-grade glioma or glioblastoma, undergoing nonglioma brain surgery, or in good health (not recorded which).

CDR3 DNA sequence: TGTGCCACCAGGACGTGGTGTAGGGACAGCTTGCAAGAGACCCAGTACTTC. Its translation is CATRTWCRDSLQETQYF. The gene calls are TRBV24-1 and TRBJ2-5; 7 bases are a match to TRBD1. V shed 7 bases, J shed 2 bases, and the junction held 15 bases outside the gene matches. CDR3 length: 17 residues. Per the germline V gene, CDR1 is KGHDR and CDR2 is SFDVKD.